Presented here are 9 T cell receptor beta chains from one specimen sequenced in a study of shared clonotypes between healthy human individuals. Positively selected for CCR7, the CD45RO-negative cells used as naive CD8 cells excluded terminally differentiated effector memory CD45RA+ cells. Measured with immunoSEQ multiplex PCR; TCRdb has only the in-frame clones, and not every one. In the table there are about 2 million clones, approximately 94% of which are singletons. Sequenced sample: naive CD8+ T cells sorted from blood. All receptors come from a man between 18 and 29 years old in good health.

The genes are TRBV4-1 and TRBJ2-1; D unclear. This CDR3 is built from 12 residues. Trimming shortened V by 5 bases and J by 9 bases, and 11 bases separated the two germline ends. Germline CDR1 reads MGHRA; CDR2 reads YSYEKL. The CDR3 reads CASSFESGEQFF. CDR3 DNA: TGCGCCAGCAGCTTCGAATCCGGTGAGCAGTTCTTC.

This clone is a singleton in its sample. DNA of the CDR3: TGTGCCAGCAGCCAAGAGGGAGGGCGCTTGACGTACGATGGCTACACCTTC. It specifies CASSQEGGRLTYDGYTF. This chain links TRBV4-2 with TRBJ1-2; the D is unclear. The V end was cut by 0 bases, the J end by 6 bases, with 20 bases between. Per the germline V gene, CDR1 is LGHNA and CDR2 is YNFKEQ. The CDR3 loop spans 17 amino acids.

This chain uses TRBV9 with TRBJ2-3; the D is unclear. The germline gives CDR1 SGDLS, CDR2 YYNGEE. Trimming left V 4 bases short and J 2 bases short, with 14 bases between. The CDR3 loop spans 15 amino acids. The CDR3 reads CASSPQRYDTDTQYF. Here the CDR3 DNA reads TGTGCCAGCAGCCCACAGCGTTACGACACAGATACGCAGTATTTT.

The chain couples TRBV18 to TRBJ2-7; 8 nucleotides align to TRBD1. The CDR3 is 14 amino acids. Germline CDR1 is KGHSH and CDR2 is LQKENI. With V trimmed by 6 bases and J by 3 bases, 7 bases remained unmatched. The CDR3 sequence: CASSFGTGVYEQYF. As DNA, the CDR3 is TGTGCCAGCTCCTTTGGGACAGGAGTCTACGAGCAGTACTTC. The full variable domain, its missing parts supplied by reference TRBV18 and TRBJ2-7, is NAGVMQNPRHLVRRRGQEARLRCSPMKGHSHVYWYRQLPEEGLKFMVYLQKENIIDESGMPKERFSAEFPKEGPSILRIQQVVRGDSAAYFCASSFGTGVYEQYFGPGTRLTVT.

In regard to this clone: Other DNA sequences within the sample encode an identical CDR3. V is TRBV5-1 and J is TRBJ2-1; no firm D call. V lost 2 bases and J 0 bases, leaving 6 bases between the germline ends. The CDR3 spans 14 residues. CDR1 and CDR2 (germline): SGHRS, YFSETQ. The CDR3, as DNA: TGCGCCAGCAGCTTTGGTAGCTCCTACAATGAGCAGTTCTTC. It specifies CASSFGSSYNEQFF.

CDR3 sequence (DNA): TGTGCCATCAGTGAACTCGGGGGACTAGCTTCGGAAGAGACCCAGTACTTC. Protein product: CAISELGGLASEETQYF. The chain is built from TRBV10-3 and TRBJ2-5, with 9 positions matching TRBD2. CDR1 is ENHRY and CDR2 is SYGVKD in the germline V gene. J was trimmed by 3 bases and V by 3 bases; bases with no gene match: 11. This CDR3 has 17 amino acids.

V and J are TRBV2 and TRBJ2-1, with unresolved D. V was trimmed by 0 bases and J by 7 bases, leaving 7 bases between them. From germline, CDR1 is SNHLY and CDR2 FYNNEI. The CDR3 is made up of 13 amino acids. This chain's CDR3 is CASSEALQNEQFF. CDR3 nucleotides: TGTGCCAGCAGTGAAGCGCTGCAAAATGAGCAGTTCTTC.

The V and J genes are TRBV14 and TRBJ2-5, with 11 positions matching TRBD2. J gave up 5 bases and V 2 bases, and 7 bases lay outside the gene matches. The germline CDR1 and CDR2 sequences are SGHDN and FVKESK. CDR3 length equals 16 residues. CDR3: CASSQLILAGEETQYF. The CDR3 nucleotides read TGTGCCAGCAGCCAACTGATACTAGCGGGAGAGGAGACCCAGTACTTC. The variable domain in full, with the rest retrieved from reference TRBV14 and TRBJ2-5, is EAGVTQFPSHSVIEKGQTVTLRCDPISGHDNLYWYRRVMGKEIKFLLHFVKESKQDESGMPNNRFLAERTGGTYSTLKVQPAELEDSGVYFCASSQLILAGEETQYFGPGTRLLVL.

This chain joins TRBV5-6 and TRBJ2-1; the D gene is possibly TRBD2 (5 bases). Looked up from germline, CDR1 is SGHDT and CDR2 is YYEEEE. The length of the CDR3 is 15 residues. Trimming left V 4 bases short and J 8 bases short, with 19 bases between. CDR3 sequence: CASSPGWGFEDEQFF. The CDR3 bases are TGTGCCAGCAGCCCGGGATGGGGTTTTGAAGATGAGCAGTTCTTC. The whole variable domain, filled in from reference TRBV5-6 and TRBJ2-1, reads DAGVTQSPTHLIKTRGQQVTLRCSPKSGHDTVSWYQQALGQGPQFIFQYYEEEERQRGNFPDRFSGHQFPNYSSELNVNALLLGDSALYLCASSPGWGFEDEQFFGPGTRLTVL.